The 20 T cell receptor beta chains below were found in one sample sequenced in a study of regulatory T cells in long-lasting Graves disease. As for time point: newly diagnosed GD, antithyroid drugs for less than 3 months. Following extraction of RNA from PBMCs, that RNA was used to make the TCR library. CDR3-region Arm-PCR and iRepertoire HTBI primers produced the TCR beta libraries. MiXCR was run by TCRdb on the multiplex PCR reads, yielding one entry per CDR3 protein. The table records about 240,000 distinct CDR3 sequences, about 19% of them present only once. The specimen comprised peripheral blood mononuclear cells (PBMCs), sampled at new diagnosis, from a patient treated with antithyroid drugs. Receptor source: a female donor with Graves disease.

The chain has TRBV20-1 and TRBJ2-3; perhaps TRBD2 as D (7 bases). Germline assignment: CDR1 DFQATT and CDR2 SNEGSKA (reference sequence). V lost 7 bases to trimming and J lost 5 bases, with 16 bases between them. The CDR3 loop spans 13 amino acids. In DNA, the CDR3 is TGCAGTGTTCTGGGGGGCGGGAGAGATACGCAGTATTTT. Its protein product is CSVLGGGRDTQYF.

The gene calls are TRBV6-2 or TRBV6-3 and TRBJ1-3; D remains ambiguous. Germline CDR1 MNHEY, CDR2 SVGEGT. There are 15 residues in the CDR3. Trimming left V 6 bases short and J 6 bases short, with 18 bases between. The CDR3 DNA follows: TGTGCCAGCAGGGCGGCCGAGGGCTTCGTAAACACCATATATTTT. Protein sequence: CASRAAEGFVNTIYF.

This clonotype was picked up many times. This chain connects TRBV7-3 to TRBJ2-4, with 7 bases identical to TRBD2. The CDR3 sequence is 13 residues long. CDR1 SGHTA and CDR2 FQGTGA come from the germline V gene. V was pared by 3 bases and J by 8 bases, with 4 bases of the junction left unmatched. The DNA of the CDR3 is TGTGCCAGCAGCTTGGGGGGGGGGGACATTCAGTACTTC. Its translation is CASSLGGGDIQYF.

This clonotype came up many times. The CDR3 coding sequence is TGTGCCAGCAGTGTGTTGGGGGGCAATGAGCAGTTCTTC. This gives the protein CASSVLGGNEQFF. The V call is TRBV11-2, the J call TRBJ2-1, with D possibly TRBD2 on 6 matching bases. The CDR3 is 13 amino acids. Germline V gives CDR1 SGHAT, CDR2 FQNNGV. The V end was cut by 6 bases, the J end by 6 bases, with 12 bases between.

This clonotype was seen only a few times. The chain has TRBV4-3 and TRBJ2-3; tentatively, D is TRBD2 (5 bases). The length of the CDR3 is 13 residues. CDR1 LGHNA and CDR2 YSLEER come from the germline V gene. V gave up 0 bases and J gave up 7 bases, with 8 bases separating them. The CDR3 coding sequence is TGCGCCAGCAGCCAAGACCGGGGTAATACGCAGTATTTT. Encoded protein: CASSQDRGNTQYF.

This clonotype was recorded once. The chain is built from TRBV7-9 and TRBJ2-7, with TRBD1 identical over 7 bases. The CDR3 loop spans 14 amino acids. The germline CDR1 and CDR2 sequences are SEHNR and FQNEAQ (reference sequence). The junction had 6 bases not matched to a gene; V was cut back by 5 bases and J by 2 bases. In nucleotides, the CDR3 is TGTGCCAGCAGCGTCGGGACAGCCCCCTACGAGCAGTACTTC. Protein sequence: CASSVGTAPYEQYF.

The chain employs TRBV2 and TRBJ2-7; TRBD1 matches 7 bases. The CDR3 covers 15 residues. V shed 3 bases and J 7 bases; nucleotides not matched to a gene: 12. Germline CDR1 SNHLY, CDR2 FYNNEI. The CDR3 DNA sequence: TGTGCCAGCAGTGAGACTGCCGGGACAGCGTGGGAGCAGTACTTC. Translated: CASSETAGTAWEQYF.

At least ten counts were recorded for this clonotype. The rearrangement joins TRBV7-6 to TRBJ2-5; possible D gene TRBD1, 6 bases. The V end was cut by 6 bases, the J end by 0 bases, with 17 bases between. Germline values: CDR1 SGHVS, CDR2 FNYEAQ. The CDR3 contains 16 residues. The CDR3 reads CASRRQGLGYQETQYF. CDR3 nucleotide sequence: TGTGCCAGCAGACGGCAGGGGCTGGGGTACCAAGAGACCCAGTACTTC. Full variable domain (rest looked up from reference TRBV7-6 and TRBJ2-5): GAGVSQSPRYKVTKRGQDVALRCDPISGHVSLYWYRQALGQGPEFLTYFNYEAQQDKSGLPNDRFSAERPEGSISTLTIQRTEQRDSAMYRCASRRQGLGYQETQYFGPGTRLLVL.

This clonotype was picked up a small number of times. A single base separates this from a much larger clone, so it may be a read error. The chain uses TRBV10-3 and TRBJ2-1; D ambiguous. The CDR3 totals 13 residues. Germline CDR1 and CDR2: ENHRY and SYGVKD. The CDR3 nucleotides read TGTGCCACCAGTGAGGACGGGCCCAATGAGCAGTTCTTC. As protein: CATSEDGPNEQFF.

This clonotype was seen many times. The chain employs TRBV4-3 and TRBJ2-7; no reliable D call. The germline V gene encodes CDR1 LGHNA and CDR2 YSLEER. V gave up 0 bases and J gave up 1 base, with 7 bases separating them. The CDR3 contains 14 residues. The CDR3 sequence is CASSQERWSYEQYF. CDR3 sequence (DNA): TGCGCCAGCAGCCAAGAGAGGTGGTCCTACGAGCAGTACTTC.

This clonotype was counted a single time. V and J are TRBV28 and TRBJ2-1, with 16 nucleotides matching TRBD2. The V segment lost 6 bases and the J segment 8 bases; nucleotides outside the gene matches: 7. This CDR3 has 16 residues. Germline CDR1 reads MDHEN; CDR2 reads SYDVKM. The CDR3: CASRGTSGGAGDEQFF. In DNA, the CDR3 is TGTGCCAGCAGGGGGACTAGCGGGGGGGCCGGGGATGAGCAGTTCTTC.

With respect to this clonotype: A far larger clone differs by one base, so this is likely a read error. The genes are TRBV11-2 and TRBJ2-7, with no clear D. Trimming removed 3 bases at V and 7 bases at J, with 10 bases between. The CDR3 sequence is 12 residues long. CDR1 and CDR2 (germline): SGHAT, FQNNGV. The CDR3 loop reads CASSFLGNEQYF. The CDR3, as DNA: TGTGCCAGCAGCTTCCTCGGCAATGAGCAGTACTTC.

Notes on this clonotype: Being one base from a much bigger clone, this may be a read error. The chain has TRBV19 and TRBJ2-7; D could derive from TRBD1 or TRBD2 (5 bases each). The CDR3 has 14 residues. The germline CDR1 and CDR2 sequences are LNHDA and SQIVND (reference sequence). CDR3 residues: CTSKRGGQGYEQYF. CDR3 DNA sequence: TGTACCAGTAAACGCGGCGGGCAGGGCTACGAGCAGTACTTC.

This clonotype was recorded many times. The chain joins TRBV29-1 to TRBJ2-1, with 11 bases lining up with TRBD1. Germline values: CDR1 SQVTM, CDR2 ANQGSEA. With 7 bases clipped from V and 11 bases from J, the junction kept 10 bases outside the gene matches. The CDR3 has 13 residues. In DNA form, the CDR3 reads TGCAGCGCAGGACAGGGGGCGCGGGAAAAGCAGTTCTTC. Its translation is CSAGQGAREKQFF.

This clonotype was seen many times. V and J are TRBV20-1 and TRBJ2-6; 8 nucleotides align to TRBD1. Trimming took 5 bases from V and 4 from J; bases not matched to a gene: 4. Germline CDR1 is DFQATT and CDR2 is SNEGSKA (reference sequence). CDR3 length equals 14 residues. CDR3 sequence reads: CSAQGAGGANVLTF. The CDR3 DNA sequence: TGCAGTGCTCAGGGGGCGGGAGGGGCCAACGTCCTGACTTTC.

This clonotype was seen repeatedly, ten times or more. This sequence joins TRBV6-1 and TRBJ2-1; either TRBD1 or TRBD2 may supply D (5 bases each). The CDR3 covers 12 residues. The V and J ends lost 6 bases and 8 bases respectively, with 11 bases between them. In germline, CDR1 is MNHNS, CDR2 SASEGT. CDR3 nucleotides: TGTGCCAGCAGCGGCCGGGGCCATGAGCAGTTCTTC. Translated: CASSGRGHEQFF.

The sample holds many counts of this clonotype. The chain employs TRBV20-1 and TRBJ1-1; D gene uncertain. Trimming left V 6 bases short and J 5 bases short, with 19 bases between. Germline CDR1 and CDR2: DFQATT and SNEGSKA (reference sequence). This CDR3 comprises 14 residues. CDR3: CSAPSEVRGTEAFF. CDR3 in DNA: TGCAGTGCCCCCAGTGAGGTTCGTGGAACTGAAGCTTTCTTT.

The table lists this clonotype with a few counts. The chain links TRBV14 to TRBJ2-3; D call uncertain. The V gene's germline CDR1 is SGHDN and CDR2 FVKESK. Trimming removed 0 bases from V and 4 bases from J, with 17 bases in between. This CDR3 comprises 17 residues. This CDR3 is CASSQDRPGLFADTQYF. CDR3 DNA: TGTGCCAGCAGCCAAGACAGGCCGGGTTTGTTCGCAGATACGCAGTATTTT.

At least ten counts were recorded for this clonotype. The V gene is TRBV20-1, the J gene TRBJ2-5, with TRBD2 identical over 10 bases. CDR3 length equals 14 residues. Losses at the gene ends were 3 bases for V and 5 bases for J; bases not matched to a gene: 6. CDR1 DFQATT and CDR2 SNEGSKA come from the germline V gene (reference sequence). The CDR3 nucleotides are TGCAGTGCTAGTTTAGCGGGGGGATCGGAGACCCAGTACTTC. Protein sequence: CSASLAGGSETQYF.

Comment on this clonotype: Lacking the conserved final phenylalanine or tryptophan, this CDR3 likely reflects a read error. The chain links TRBV6-1 to TRBJ2-3; 8 bases are a match to TRBD2. Germline CDR1 reads MNHNS; CDR2 reads SASEGT. The CDR3 is made up of 17 amino acids. V shed 4 bases, J shed 7 bases, and the junction held 16 bases outside the gene matches. The CDR3 region has the DNA TGTGCCAGCAGTGTCGGGCTAGCGGGTCAGGGGAGAAATACGCAGTATCTT. Residues: CASSVGLAGQGRNTQYL.